This note documents a single TCR beta chain sequence. These data belong to a study of tumor-infiltrating lymphocytes in primary liver carcinoma. Turning to the study itself: Stage T1-T3 N0M0 tumors measured about 4 to 11 cm at most.

Total RNA (roughly 530 ng) served as template for TCR beta cDNA synthesis primed by a constant-region primer. Modified slightly, ARM-PCR produced TCR beta libraries over three nested multiplex PCR rounds. In the first two PCR rounds, TRBV1-TRBV30 forward primers were paired with a C-beta reverse primer, and each round lasted nine to ten cycles. TCRdb re-called the multiplex PCR reads with MiXCR, one entry per CDR3 protein. The sample records 55,000 to 65,000 distinct CDR3 sequences, 65% to 80% being singletons. The tissue used was unsorted bulk material of about 19-33 mg. RNA and DNA were co-extracted from it with the AllPrep DNA/RNA mini kit. Trimming cost V 10 bases and J 4 bases, with 23 bases left between them. Germline V gene lookup returns CDR1 LGHNA and CDR2 YSLEER. The CDR3 is 15 residues long.

The TCR was taken from a man aged 40-49 years with primary liver carcinoma and hepatitis B virus infection. Input material: liver tumor tissue from sampling region 2. Subset noted: tumor region T2, inferior pole. This chain links TRBV4-3 with TRBJ2-7, with a possible D match to TRBD2 (5 bases). In DNA form, the CDR3 reads TGCGCCAACTGCCAAGATTATGAGGGTTCTTACGAGCAGTACTTC. Its protein is CANCQDYEGSYEQYF.